This T cell receptor (beta chain) was retrieved from a study of response to subunit inactivated influenza vaccine. Broader study findings: The authors proposed limited new T cell recruitment per seasonal influenza vaccination.

Remarks on this clonotype: Its target is unknown.

The ends were cut back, 1 base at V and 4 bases at J, with 14 bases in the middle. The CDR3 sequence is 15 residues long. Germline-derived CDR1 and CDR2 are SGHVS and FQNEAQ. From the RT-PCR reads, TCRdb called clonotypes with MiXCR, one entry per CDR3 protein. The sample lists under 550,000 distinct CDR3 sequences, approximately 7.7% seen once, with about 12% in the top ten. The chain couples TRBV7-8 to TRBJ2-7, with D unresolved. The receptor's source is a man between 50 and 75 years old who received an inactivated influenza vaccine. This specimen was PBMCs from blood, taken around 25 months after vaccination. The CDR3 loop is CASSLGIKQLYEQYF. DNA of the CDR3: TGTGCCAGCAGCTTAGGTATCAAACAACTATACGAGCAGTACTTC.